One sample yielded the 20 T cell receptor beta chains listed below, sequenced in a study of shared clonotypes between healthy human individuals. Here immunoSEQ multiplex PCR was the method, and the copy in TCRdb shows in-frame clones only, minus some. The sample contains about 1.5 million clones, around 98% of which appear only once. Sequenced sample: naive CD4+ T cells sorted from blood. The subset denotes: CD45RA+ positively selected. These TCRs come from a young man in good health.

The rearrangement links TRBV28 to TRBJ1-5, with D uncertain. From germline, CDR1 is MDHEN and CDR2 SYDVKM. V lost 5 bases and J lost 1, with 15 bases in between. The CDR3 consists of 16 residues. The CDR3 DNA is TGTGCCAGCAGTCCTCAGATTGGATTAAGCAATCAGCCCCAGCATTTT. Its translation: CASSPQIGLSNQPQHF.

This sequence joins TRBV4-1 and TRBJ2-7, with 7 bases that match TRBD1. V gave up 3 bases and J gave up 4 bases; unmatched junction bases: 6. CDR3 length: 14 residues. Germline V gives CDR1 MGHRA, CDR2 YSYEKL. Written as DNA, the CDR3 is TGCGCCAGCAGCCACCTGACAGGGACATACGAGCAGTACTTC. It specifies CASSHLTGTYEQYF.

The chain employs TRBV5-1 and TRBJ2-2; D is uncertain. The germline V gene encodes CDR1 SGHRS and CDR2 YFSETQ. The V end lost 1 base, the J end lost 2 bases, and 12 bases lay between the germline ends. The CDR3 is made up of 16 amino acids. CDR3 residues: CASSLSTDGNTGELFF. In DNA, the CDR3 is TGCGCCAGCAGCTTGTCGACCGACGGTAACACCGGGGAGCTGTTTTTT.

This rearrangement joins TRBV9 to TRBJ2-1, with TRBD2 identical over 9 bases. The CDR3 has 16 residues. The V and J ends lost 0 bases and 10 bases, in that order; junction bases with no gene match: 11. Germline assignment: CDR1 SGDLS and CDR2 YYNGEE. The CDR3 is CASSVGISGRGREQFF. The CDR3 DNA follows: TGTGCCAGCAGCGTAGGGATTAGCGGGAGAGGTAGGGAGCAGTTCTTC.

About this clone: Other DNA sequences in this specimen translate into the identical CDR3. The V and J genes are TRBV28 and TRBJ1-3; 8 nucleotides line up with TRBD1. Losses at the gene ends were 2 bases for V and 0 bases for J; bases not matched to a gene: 0. CDR3 length: 15 residues. In germline, CDR1 is MDHEN, CDR2 SYDVKM. CDR3 protein: CASSLGQGSGNTIYF. The CDR3 DNA reads TGTGCCAGCAGTTTAGGACAGGGCTCTGGAAACACCATATATTTT.

J is TRBJ2-7 and V is TRBV2; D is possibly TRBD1 (7 bases). The germline V gene has CDR1 SNHLY and CDR2 FYNNEI. The V gene lost 7 bases and the J gene lost 6 bases, with 22 bases spanning the gap. The CDR3 has 15 amino acids. CDR3: CASKAEAGGLSEQYF. CDR3 nucleotide sequence: TGTGCCAGCAAAGCGGAGGCAGGGGGGCTAAGCGAGCAGTACTTC.

The chain is built from TRBV27 and TRBJ2-1, with 8 bases that match TRBD2. The CDR3 runs to 18 residues. Germline V gene lookup returns CDR1 MNHEY and CDR2 SMNVEV (reference sequence). V gave up 4 bases and J gave up 5 bases; unmatched junction bases: 16. CDR3 sequence: CASSSRGSGRALDNEQFF. CDR3 nucleotides: TGTGCCAGCAGTTCCCGGGGGAGCGGGAGAGCATTGGACAATGAGCAGTTCTTC.

V and J are TRBV18 and TRBJ1-1; TRBD1 aligns across 9 bases. Germline CDR1 and CDR2: KGHSH and LQKENI. CDR3 length equals 14 residues. Unmatched junction bases numbered 4, after V lost 6 bases and J lost 2 bases. The CDR3 protein is CASSVQGANTEAFF. The CDR3 bases are TGTGCCAGCTCCGTACAGGGGGCAAACACTGAAGCTTTCTTT.

The J gene is TRBJ2-4, the V gene TRBV9; perhaps TRBD2 as D (5 bases). Trimming took off 1 base at V and 10 bases at J, with 12 bases between the two ends. From germline, CDR1 is SGDLS and CDR2 YYNGEE. The CDR3 covers 13 residues. The CDR3 DNA reads as TGTGCCAGCAGCGTAAACCCAGAGGGAATTCAGTACTTC. It encodes CASSVNPEGIQYF.

This sequence joins TRBV20-1 and TRBJ2-1; perhaps TRBD1 as D (5 bases). V lost 7 bases to trimming and J lost 12 bases, with 13 bases between them. The CDR3 has 10 residues. Germline V lookup: CDR1 DFQATT, CDR2 SNEGSKA (reference sequence). The CDR3 loop is CSVLGLGQFF. Here the CDR3 DNA reads TGCAGTGTCCTGGGGCTTGGGCAGTTCTTC.

J is TRBJ2-1 and V is TRBV5-1, with D perhaps TRBD2 (5 bases). The CDR3 spans 12 residues. V was clipped by 3 bases and J by 10 bases, with 11 bases between them. The germline CDR1 and CDR2 sequences are SGHRS and YFSETQ. The CDR3 nucleotides read TGCGCCAGCAGCTATCCGGAGGAGGAGCAGTTCTTC. Protein: CASSYPEEEQFF.

V and J are TRBV9 and TRBJ2-3; 10 bases match TRBD2. This CDR3 region has 19 residues. The V gene end was trimmed by 0 bases and the J gene end by 6 bases; junction bases not matched to a gene: 16. From germline, CDR1 is SGDLS and CDR2 YYNGEE. This chain's CDR3 is CASSVGLAGEGAHFDTQYF. CDR3 sequence (DNA): TGTGCCAGCAGCGTAGGTCTAGCGGGAGAGGGGGCGCATTTCGATACGCAGTATTTT.

The rearrangement joins TRBV15 to TRBJ1-1, with D possibly matching TRBD1 (6 bases). CDR3 length equals 15 residues. Germline V gene data show CDR1 as LNHNV and CDR2 as YYDKDF (reference sequence). V lost 0 bases to trimming and J lost 1 base, with 9 bases between them. CDR3 amino acids: CATSRDQDRNTEAFF. The CDR3 nucleotides read TGTGCCACCAGCAGAGATCAGGACAGGAACACTGAAGCTTTCTTT.

The V and J genes are TRBV6-1 and TRBJ2-7; D gene unclear. The germline V gene has CDR1 MNHNS and CDR2 SASEGT. There are 15 residues in the CDR3. The ends were cut back, 1 base at V and 3 bases at J, with 13 bases in the middle. CDR3 protein: CASSEEKGILYEQYF. In DNA form, the CDR3 reads TGTGCCAGCAGTGAAGAGAAGGGAATACTCTACGAGCAGTACTTC.

A remark on this clone: The sample carries other DNA sequences with the same CDR3. This chain connects TRBV7-9 to TRBJ1-1; D gene uncertain. This CDR3 contains 14 residues. V shed 1 base and J shed 1 base, with 7 bases lying between them. Germline assignment: CDR1 SEHNR and CDR2 FQNEAQ (reference sequence). CDR3 region: CASSLVAGNTEAFF. The CDR3 region has the DNA TGTGCCAGCAGCTTAGTTGCTGGGAACACTGAAGCTTTCTTT.

This rearrangement joins TRBV5-1 to TRBJ1-3; 7 bases match TRBD1. In germline, CDR1 is SGHRS, CDR2 YFSETQ. J was trimmed by 3 bases and V by 1 base; bases with no gene match: 4. The CDR3 loop spans 15 amino acids. The chain's CDR3 is CASSLWYRGGNTIYF. CDR3 in DNA: TGCGCCAGCAGCTTGTGGTACAGGGGTGGAAACACCATATATTTT.

This sequence joins TRBV6-5 and TRBJ2-3; D gene ambiguous. The CDR3 extends over 10 amino acids. The V end was cut by 10 bases, the J end by 7 bases, with 9 bases between. Germline assignment: CDR1 MNHEY and CDR2 SVGAGI. CDR3 sequence (DNA): TGTGCCACGTGGGGAAATACGCAGTATTTT. Amino acids: CATWGNTQYF.

This sequence joins TRBV7-7 and TRBJ2-7, with 8 bases identical to TRBD2. V lost 5 bases to trimming and J lost 2 bases; unmatched junction nucleotides: 8. The CDR3 spans 15 residues. The germline gives CDR1 SSHAT, CDR2 FNYEAQ (reference sequence). CDR3: CASSPLAEAAYEQYF. Here the CDR3 DNA reads TGTGCCAGCAGCCCACTAGCGGAGGCTGCCTACGAGCAGTACTTC.

CDR3 nucleotide sequence: TGCAGCGTTGGATCGGCGGGAGTTCAAAACATTCAGTACTTC. Protein sequence: CSVGSAGVQNIQYF. The chain carries TRBV29-1 and TRBJ2-4; the match to TRBD2 covers 7 bases. The CDR3 extends over 14 amino acids. With 4 bases clipped from V and 5 bases from J, the junction kept 8 bases outside the gene matches. Germline V gene lookup returns CDR1 SQVTM and CDR2 ANQGSEA.

J is TRBJ2-2 and V is TRBV30; no firm D call. This CDR3 region has 12 residues. Germline values: CDR1 GTSNPN, CDR2 SVGIG (reference sequence). Trimming removed 5 bases from V and 1 base from J, with 5 bases in between. The DNA of the CDR3 is TGTGCCTGGGACCAGAACACCGGGGAGCTGTTTTTT. Amino acids: CAWDQNTGELFF.